The T cell receptor (beta chain) described here comes from a study of T cell clonotyping in hematopoietic cell transplantation. The table came from immunoSEQ multiplex PCR; TCRdb's copy has only in-frame clones and leaves some out. Of some 29,000 clones listed, about 90% are singletons. The V end lost 2 bases, the J end lost 4 bases, and 11 bases lay between the germline ends. The length of the CDR3 is 13 residues. Germline loops: CDR1 GTSNPN, CDR2 SVGIG (reference sequence). J is TRBJ1-2 and V is TRBV30, with D hard to call. This TCR derives from a female patient in her 50s who had an allogeneic stem cell transplant from a related donor, so the T cells may come from the graft donor. Some clones in this sample may be carry-over from other donors' samples. Specimen: PBMCs, collected 100 days after allogeneic stem cell transplant. CDR3 loop: CAWSRRSTYGYTF. CDR3 DNA: TGTGCCTGGAGTCGCCGTAGTACCTATGGCTACACCTTC.